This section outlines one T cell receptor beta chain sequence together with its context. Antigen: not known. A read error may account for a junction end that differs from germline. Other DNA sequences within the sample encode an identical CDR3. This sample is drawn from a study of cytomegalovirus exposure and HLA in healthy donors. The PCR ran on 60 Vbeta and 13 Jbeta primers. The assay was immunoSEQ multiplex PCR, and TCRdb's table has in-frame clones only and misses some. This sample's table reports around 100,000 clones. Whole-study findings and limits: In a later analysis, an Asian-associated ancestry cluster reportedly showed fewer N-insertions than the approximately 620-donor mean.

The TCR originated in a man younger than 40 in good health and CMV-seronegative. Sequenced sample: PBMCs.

As DNA, the CDR3 is TGCGCCAGCAGCCAAGAACTGGGACTCGTTTACAATGAACAGTTCTTC. Translation gives CASSQELGLVYNEQFF. V gene TRBV4-3 combines with J gene TRBJ2-1; D possibly corresponds to TRBD2 (6 bases). From germline, CDR1 is LGHNA and CDR2 YSLEER. CDR3 length equals 16 residues.